Listed here are 21 T cell receptor beta chains from one sample, sequenced in a study of blood T cell repertoires in COVID-19. The data were produced by immunoSEQ multiplex PCR, yet TCRdb's version contains in-frame clones alone and is incomplete. The top ten hold around 1.3% of the sample, which has a few hundred thousand clones, roughly 90% seen once. The sample comprised peripheral blood. The receptors derive from a man aged 35-49 years with acute or convalescent COVID-19.

The chain has TRBV24-1 and TRBJ1-5; 7 nucleotides line up with TRBD1. Germline loops: CDR1 KGHDR, CDR2 SFDVKD. Losses at the gene ends were 9 bases for V and 0 bases for J; bases not matched to a gene: 13. This CDR3 contains 17 residues. DNA of the CDR3: TGTGCCACCCCCCCCACAACAGGGGAGAGTAGCAATCAGCCCCAGCATTTT. It specifies CATPPTTGESSNQPQHF.

The rearrangement joins TRBV19 to TRBJ1-5; tentative D call: TRBD1 (6 bases). This CDR3 is 16 amino acids long. Trimming removed 3 bases at V and 11 bases at J, with 23 bases between. Germline V gene lookup returns CDR1 LNHDA and CDR2 SQIVND (reference sequence). Written as DNA, the CDR3 is TGTGCCAGTAGTATTCCTGCGGCAGGGGTGTCAAGGGCCCAGCATTTT. Translation: CASSIPAAGVSRAQHF.

The CDR3 here is CANPTGDGHSNQPQHF. DNA for the CDR3: TGTGCCAACCCGACAGGGGACGGACATAGCAATCAGCCCCAGCATTTT. The chain carries TRBV6-4 and TRBJ1-5; 8 bases agree with TRBD1. Germline loops: CDR1 MRHNA, CDR2 SNTAGT. The V segment lost 10 bases and the J segment 0 bases; nucleotides outside the gene matches: 11. This CDR3 spans 16 amino acids.

This chain connects TRBV28 to TRBJ1-1, with D perhaps TRBD1 (6 bases). Germline V gene sequence: CDR1 MDHEN, CDR2 SYDVKM. This CDR3 contains 15 residues. The V end was cut by 6 bases, the J end by 0 bases, with 14 bases between. Written as DNA, the CDR3 is TGTGCCAGCAGCCCTCAGGGGTACATGAACACTGAAGCTTTCTTT. Protein: CASSPQGYMNTEAFF.

The rearrangement joins TRBV2 to TRBJ1-1, with D unclear. The CDR3 length is 15 residues. Germline lookup yields CDR1 SNHLY and CDR2 FYNNEI. The V gene lost 0 bases and the J gene lost 1 base, with 9 bases spanning the gap. The CDR3 loop is CASSEAEGSNTEAFF. In DNA, the CDR3 is TGTGCCAGCAGTGAAGCGGAGGGTTCGAACACTGAAGCTTTCTTT.

The chain has TRBV28 and TRBJ2-4, with unresolved D. Germline V gives CDR1 MDHEN, CDR2 SYDVKM. This CDR3 region has 13 residues. Trimming left V 6 bases short and J 6 bases short, with 12 bases between. CDR3 sequence reads: CASRVESTNIQYF. CDR3 bases: TGTGCCAGCAGAGTGGAGTCGACAAACATTCAGTACTTC.

The CDR3 sequence is CASSVQGAFGFVTEAFF. CDR3 DNA: TGTGCCAGCAGTGTCCAGGGGGCTTTTGGTTTTGTCACTGAAGCTTTCTTT. V gene TRBV27 combines with J gene TRBJ1-1, with 8 bases that match TRBD1. The V gene's germline CDR1 is MNHEY and CDR2 SMNVEV (reference sequence). V shed 5 bases and J 4 bases; nucleotides not matched to a gene: 15. CDR3 length equals 17 residues.

Only a few counts were recorded for this clone. The CDR3 here is CASSLTGFNEQFF. For the CDR3, the DNA is TGTGCCAGCAGTTTGACAGGATTCAATGAGCAGTTCTTC. J is TRBJ2-1 and V is TRBV27; perhaps TRBD1 as D (6 bases). Germline assignment: CDR1 MNHEY and CDR2 SMNVEV (reference sequence). The CDR3 has 13 amino acids. V was shortened by 3 bases and J by 6 bases, with 9 bases between the two germline ends.

This clone turned up a few times. V usage is TRBV7-8 and J usage is TRBJ1-3; tentative D call: TRBD1 (5 bases). V was cut by 4 bases and J by 0 bases, with 10 bases left in between. Looked up from germline, CDR1 is SGHVS and CDR2 is FQNEAQ. This CDR3 is built from 15 residues. The CDR3 region is CASSSSGVSGNTIYF. The CDR3 DNA reads TGTGCCAGCAGCTCTTCGGGGGTCTCTGGAAACACCATATATTTT.

The chain is built from TRBV19 and TRBJ1-2; TRBD1 matches 8 bases. The V and J ends lost 5 bases and 4 bases, in that order; junction bases with no gene match: 3. The CDR3 totals 13 residues. Germline values: CDR1 LNHDA, CDR2 SQIVND (reference sequence). The CDR3 is CASSPGTGYGYTF. The CDR3 DNA reads as TGTGCCAGTAGTCCCGGGACAGGCTATGGCTACACCTTC.

The J gene is TRBJ2-3, the V gene TRBV3-1 (or the pseudogene TRBV3-2); D is perhaps TRBD2 (6 bases). V lost 4 bases, J lost 9 bases, and 20 bases lay in between. The CDR3 has 15 amino acids. Germline CDR1 reads LGHDT; CDR2 reads YNNKEL (reference sequence). The CDR3: CASSPDGGGRGTQYF. The CDR3 nucleotides are TGTGCCAGCAGCCCGGACGGGGGTGGTCGTGGCACGCAGTATTTT.

The CDR3 loop reads CASSFGSGTGRSPLHF. In DNA form, the CDR3 reads TGTGCCAGCAGTTTTGGTTCCGGGACAGGGCGTTCACCCCTCCACTTT. This chain connects TRBV27 to TRBJ1-6, with TRBD1 matching 9 bases. Germline assignment: CDR1 MNHEY and CDR2 SMNVEV (reference sequence). Losses at the gene ends were 3 bases for V and 9 bases for J; bases not matched to a gene: 9. The CDR3 is made up of 16 amino acids.

The chain uses TRBV12-3 or TRBV12-4 and TRBJ1-1; a possible D gene is TRBD1 (5 bases). The CDR3 extends over 13 amino acids. V gave up 3 bases and J gave up 6 bases, with 11 bases separating them. CDR3 loop: CASSFVVGAEAFF. In DNA form, the CDR3 reads TGTGCCAGCAGTTTCGTGGTAGGGGCTGAAGCTTTCTTT.

The CDR3 coding sequence is TGTGCCAGCAGCTGGGGCCCCGGGACAGGGTCCTACGAGCAGTACTTC. This codes for CASSWGPGTGSYEQYF. The V call is TRBV5-4, the J call TRBJ2-7; TRBD1 agrees at 9 bases. Looked up from germline, CDR1 is SGHNT and CDR2 is YYREEE (reference sequence). Trimming removed 3 bases from V and 1 base from J; junction bases left unmatched: 8. The CDR3 contains 16 residues.

CDR3 DNA sequence: TGTGCCAGCAGTTTAAGAGGACAGGGGGCGCGGGTGAGCTATGGCTACACCTTC. It yields the protein CASSLRGQGARVSYGYTF. The chain is built from TRBV2 and TRBJ1-2; 11 positions match TRBD1. This CDR3 comprises 18 residues. With 5 bases clipped from V and 4 bases from J, the junction kept 15 bases outside the gene matches. Germline V gene sequence: CDR1 SNHLY, CDR2 FYNNEI.

This clone showed up just once. V usage is TRBV28 and J usage is TRBJ1-1; D unresolved. Trimming pared 4 bases from V and 6 bases from J, leaving 15 bases between. The CDR3 loop spans 14 amino acids. The germline gives CDR1 MDHEN, CDR2 SYDVKM. The CDR3: CASSSPPLSAEAFF. Written as DNA, the CDR3 is TGTGCCAGCAGTTCGCCCCCATTATCGGCTGAAGCTTTCTTT.

This clone was seen a few times. CDR3 in amino acids: CASSLAGIGGAGEKLFF. In DNA, the CDR3 is TGTGCCAGCAGCTTGGCTGGTATAGGGGGCGCGGGAGAAAAACTGTTTTTT. J is TRBJ1-4 and V is TRBV5-6; 7 positions agree with TRBD1. Germline assignment: CDR1 SGHDT and CDR2 YYEEEE. V lost 0 bases to trimming and J lost 8 bases; unmatched junction nucleotides: 13. The CDR3 covers 17 residues.

This chain links TRBV5-1 with TRBJ2-1; 8 nucleotides agree with TRBD2. V lost 0 bases and J lost 7; bases outside the gene matches: 6. The CDR3 is made up of 15 amino acids. Germline assignment: CDR1 SGHRS and CDR2 YFSETQ. The CDR3 bases are TGCGCCAGCAGCTTGGGCCCGGGGGGGCCTAATGAGCAGTTCTTC. This translates into CASSLGPGGPNEQFF. Based on the CDR3 plus reference TRBV5-1 and TRBJ2-1, the full variable domain is KAGVTQTPRYLIKTRGQQVTLSCSPISGHRSVSWYQQTPGQGLQFLFEYFSETQRNKGNFPGRFSGRQFSNSRSEMNVSTLELGDSALYLCASSLGPGGPNEQFFGPGTRLTVL.

This rearrangement joins TRBV28 to TRBJ1-1; D is undetermined. The germline V and J ends were trimmed by 2 bases and 3 bases, with 10 bases remaining between them. The CDR3 extends over 14 amino acids. Germline-derived CDR1 and CDR2 are MDHEN and SYDVKM. This CDR3 reads CASSLAGHHTEAFF. DNA of the CDR3: TGTGCCAGCAGTTTAGCGGGTCATCACACTGAAGCTTTCTTT.

This chain joins TRBV6-5 and TRBJ2-5; TRBD2 might be the D (5 bases). CDR3 length: 14 amino acids. The germline V and J ends were trimmed by 6 bases and 1 base, with 12 bases remaining between them. Germline CDR1 is MNHEY and CDR2 is SVGAGI. The CDR3 coding sequence is TGTGCCAGCAGACGCTCCGGACTCCAAGAGACCCAGTACTTC. It specifies CASRRSGLQETQYF.

This chain connects TRBV10-3 to TRBJ1-5; 7 bases line up with TRBD1. The CDR3 sequence is 13 residues long. Germline V gives CDR1 ENHRY, CDR2 SYGVKD. Unmatched junction bases numbered 6, after V lost 6 bases and J lost 7 bases. CDR3 nucleotides: TGTGCCATCAGCTTCACAGGGGACCAGCCCCAGCATTTT. Amino acids: CAISFTGDQPQHF.